This T cell receptor beta chain was observed in a study of high-grade serous ovarian cancer treatment subgroups (dated by TCRdb to the early 2020s). Turning to the overall study: On average, each sample produced fewer than 15,000 sequencing reads and approximately 8,100 unique TCR beta rearrangements. The approximately 30-patient cohort included some ten patients with no residual disease after primary surgery (R0), some ten excellent NACT responders, and some ten poor NACT responders. One primary tumor sample and two metastatic tumor samples were collected from each patient, for a total of 100 or so samples. The study examined TCR beta repertoires in high-grade serous ovarian cancer patients who were grouped under a laparoscopic triage algorithm by complete gross resection or by neoadjuvant chemotherapy response. Paper-wide results and their limitations: TCR clonal relatedness correlated positively with neoantigen level and, by trend, with copy number variation and mutation load from whole-genome sequencing. Tumors from the same patient had repertoire similarity ranging from about 0.1 to 0.79, while tumors from different patients showed almost no similarity. Spatial information was not captured by bulk tumor TCR sequencing, so insight into HGSC tumor complexity and diversity was limited. TCR repertoire analyses focused on CDR3; CDR1 and CDR2 were not analyzed.

The germline V gene encodes CDR1 SNHLY and CDR2 FYNNEI. V was cut back by 7 bases and J by 5 bases, leaving a gap of 11 bases between them. Taken from cysteine to phenylalanine, the CDR3 has 12 residues. Only CDR3 DNA is held: 36 bases, read in frame from base 1. Worth noting for this clone: Its antigen remains undetermined. The record has no base qualities; no much larger clone is one base away.

The approximately 90 tumor samples underwent high-throughput TCR profiling with ImmunoSEQ. The study's own analysis went as follows. The repertoire diversity metrics included richness (unique productive sequences), clonality, evenness and relatedness, and the Bhattacharyya coefficient was used to measure similarity between samples. A sensitivity analysis that removed TCRs with fewer than two reads produced consistent conclusions. Imported from immuneACCESS, the table was reduced by TCRdb to in-frame sequences with V and J called. These copies leave out some clones; in studies compared against another copy, an unresolved V gene accounts for under half, and the cause of the remainder is not known. V and J calls and clone size are given by that table; D and trimming were obtained from the DNA. In all, the sample holds over 9,000 clones, and less than 90% of those were seen once. The ten largest make up roughly 1.8% of the sample.

Tumor samples were collected prior to definitive surgery or chemotherapy. Genomic DNA extraction was performed by the MD Anderson Biospecimen Extraction Resource, and TCR sequencing was carried out by the MD Anderson Cancer Genomics Laboratory. The sequence came from a human donor with high-grade serous ovarian cancer. The sample was tumor tissue. The receptor chain draws on TRBV2 and TRBJ2-5; the D gene is perhaps TRBD2, from 5 matching bases. The sequence in DNA is TGTGCCAGCAACCGGGATGAGGAGACCCAGTACTTC. This translates into CASNRDEETQYF.